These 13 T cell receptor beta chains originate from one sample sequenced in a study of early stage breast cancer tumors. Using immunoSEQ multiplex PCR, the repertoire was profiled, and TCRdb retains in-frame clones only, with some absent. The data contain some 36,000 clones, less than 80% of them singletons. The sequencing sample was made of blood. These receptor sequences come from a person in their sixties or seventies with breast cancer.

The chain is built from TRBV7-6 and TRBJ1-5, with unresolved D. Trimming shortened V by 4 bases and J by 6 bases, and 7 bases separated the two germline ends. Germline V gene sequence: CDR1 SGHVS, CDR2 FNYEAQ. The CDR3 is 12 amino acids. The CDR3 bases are TGTGCCAGCAGCTCCATGGGTCAGCCCCAGCATTTT. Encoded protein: CASSSMGQPQHF.

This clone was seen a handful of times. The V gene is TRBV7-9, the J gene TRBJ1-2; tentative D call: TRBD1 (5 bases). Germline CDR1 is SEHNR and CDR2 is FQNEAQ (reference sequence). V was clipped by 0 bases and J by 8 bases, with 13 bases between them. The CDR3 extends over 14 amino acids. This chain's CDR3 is CASSLAGAVSGYTF. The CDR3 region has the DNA TGTGCCAGCAGCTTAGCCGGGGCAGTCTCCGGCTACACCTTC.

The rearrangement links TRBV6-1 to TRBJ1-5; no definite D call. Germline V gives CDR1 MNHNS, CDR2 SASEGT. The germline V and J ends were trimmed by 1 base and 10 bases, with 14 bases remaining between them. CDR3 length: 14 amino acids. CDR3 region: CASSEGPTTDPQHF. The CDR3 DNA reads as TGTGCCAGCAGTGAAGGACCGACGACGGATCCCCAGCATTTT.

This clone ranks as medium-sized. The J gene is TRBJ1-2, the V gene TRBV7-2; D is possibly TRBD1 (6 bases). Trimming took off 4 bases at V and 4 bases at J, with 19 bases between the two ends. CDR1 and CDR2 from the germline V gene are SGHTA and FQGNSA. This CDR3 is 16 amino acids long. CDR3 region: CASSSPGAGAGYGYTF. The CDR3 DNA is TGTGCCAGCAGCTCCCCGGGCGCGGGGGCGGGCTATGGCTACACCTTC.

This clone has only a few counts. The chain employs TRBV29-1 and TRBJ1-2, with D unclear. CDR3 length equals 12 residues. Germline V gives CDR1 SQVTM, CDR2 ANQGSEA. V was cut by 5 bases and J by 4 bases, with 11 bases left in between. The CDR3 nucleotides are TGCAGCGTTAAAGGTAGTGGCTATGGCTACACCTTC. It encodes CSVKGSGYGYTF.

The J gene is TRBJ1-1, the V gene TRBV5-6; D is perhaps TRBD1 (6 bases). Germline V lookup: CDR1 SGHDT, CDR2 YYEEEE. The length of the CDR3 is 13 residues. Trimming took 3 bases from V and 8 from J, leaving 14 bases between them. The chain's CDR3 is CASSWGSGTEAFF. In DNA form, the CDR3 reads TGTGCCAGCAGCTGGGGATCCGGGACAGAAGCTTTCTTT.

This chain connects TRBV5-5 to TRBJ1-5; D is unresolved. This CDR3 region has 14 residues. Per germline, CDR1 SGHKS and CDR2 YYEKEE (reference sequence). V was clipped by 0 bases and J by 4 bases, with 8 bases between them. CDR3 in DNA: TGTGCCAGCAGCTTGGGCGGAATGAATCAGCCCCAGCATTTT. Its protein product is CASSLGGMNQPQHF.

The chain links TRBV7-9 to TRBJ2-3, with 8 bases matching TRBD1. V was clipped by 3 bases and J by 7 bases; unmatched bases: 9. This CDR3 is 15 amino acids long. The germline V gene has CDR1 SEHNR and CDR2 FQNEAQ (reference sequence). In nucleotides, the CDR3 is TGTGCCAGCAGCTTGATGGGACAGGCGCGCCATACGCAGTATTTT. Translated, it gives CASSLMGQARHTQYF.

CDR3 residues: CASSVGSTGELFF. Written as DNA, the CDR3 is TGTGCCAGCAGTGTCGGGAGCACCGGGGAGCTGTTTTTT. This chain connects TRBV6-4 to TRBJ2-2; D possibly corresponds to TRBD2 (6 bases). The V and J ends lost 4 bases and 4 bases respectively, with 7 bases between them. The CDR3 spans 13 residues. Germline lookup yields CDR1 MRHNA and CDR2 SNTAGT.

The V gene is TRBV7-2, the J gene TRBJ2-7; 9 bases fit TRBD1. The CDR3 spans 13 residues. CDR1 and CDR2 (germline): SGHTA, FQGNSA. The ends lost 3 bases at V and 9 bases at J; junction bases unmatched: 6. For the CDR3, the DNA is TGTGCCAGCAGCTTGGGGACAGGGAAGGCGCAGTACTTC. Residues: CASSLGTGKAQYF.

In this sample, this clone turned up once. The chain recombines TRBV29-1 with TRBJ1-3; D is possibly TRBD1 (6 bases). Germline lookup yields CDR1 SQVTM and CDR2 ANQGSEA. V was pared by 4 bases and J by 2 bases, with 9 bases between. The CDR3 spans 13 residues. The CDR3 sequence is CSVGQAAGNTIYF. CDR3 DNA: TGCAGCGTTGGACAGGCGGCTGGAAACACCATATATTTT.

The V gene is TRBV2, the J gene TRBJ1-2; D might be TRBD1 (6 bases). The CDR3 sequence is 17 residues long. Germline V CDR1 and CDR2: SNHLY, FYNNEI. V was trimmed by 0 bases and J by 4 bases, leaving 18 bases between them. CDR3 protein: CASSEALRGVSSYGYTF. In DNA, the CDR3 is TGTGCCAGCAGTGAAGCGCTGAGGGGGGTATCAAGCTATGGCTACACCTTC.

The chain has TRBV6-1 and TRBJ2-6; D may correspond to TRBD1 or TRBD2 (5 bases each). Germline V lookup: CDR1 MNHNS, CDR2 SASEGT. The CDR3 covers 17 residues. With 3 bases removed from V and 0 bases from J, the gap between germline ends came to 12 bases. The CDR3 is CASSEVGANSGANVLTF. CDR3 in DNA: TGTGCCAGCAGTGAGGTCGGGGCCAACTCTGGGGCCAACGTCCTGACTTTC.